The sequence of this TCR beta chain was determined in a study of T cell responses to AZD1222 COVID-19 vaccine. Trimming left V 8 bases short and J 4 bases short, with 9 bases between. The CDR3 runs to 12 residues. The assay was immunoSEQ multiplex PCR, and TCRdb's table has in-frame clones only and misses some. The table records approximately 150,000 clones, approximately 87% of them present only once. A word on this clone: The target antigen is unknown.

Second-dose intervals near 4 or 12 weeks were combined. Overall study results and limits: None of the repertoires were sampled until the peak T cell response had passed. Breadth and depth of Spike-specific TCRs rose after two AZD1222 doses. Regions 160-218 and 743-854 held dominance among vaccine-associated CD4 TCRs, which spanned spike.

This sequence originates from an adult who received the AZD1222 COVID-19 vaccine. The sequencing used peripheral blood, collected 28 days after the second AZD1222 dose. The chain recombines TRBV23-1 with TRBJ1-5; D may be TRBD1 (6 bases). TRBV23-1 is flagged as an ORF with uncertain function. CDR3 protein: CASGTGNQPQHF. CDR3 DNA sequence: TGCGCCAGCGGAACAGGGAATCAGCCCCAGCATTTT.